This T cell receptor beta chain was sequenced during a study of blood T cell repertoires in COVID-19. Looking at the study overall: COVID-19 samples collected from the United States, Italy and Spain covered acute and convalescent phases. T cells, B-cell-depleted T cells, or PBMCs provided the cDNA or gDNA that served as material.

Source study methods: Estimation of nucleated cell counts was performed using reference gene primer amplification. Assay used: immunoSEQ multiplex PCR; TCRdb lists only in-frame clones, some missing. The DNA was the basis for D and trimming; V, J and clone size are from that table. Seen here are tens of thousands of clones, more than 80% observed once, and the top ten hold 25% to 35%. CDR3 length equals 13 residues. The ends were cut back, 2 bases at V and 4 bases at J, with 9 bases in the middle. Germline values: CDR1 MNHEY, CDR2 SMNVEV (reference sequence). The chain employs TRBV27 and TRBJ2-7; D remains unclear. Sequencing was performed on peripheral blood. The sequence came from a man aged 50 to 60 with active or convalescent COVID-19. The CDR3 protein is CASSLDISYEQYF. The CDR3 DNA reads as TGTGCCAGCAGTTTAGACATCTCATACGAGCAGTACTTC.